This record concerns one T cell receptor beta chain sequence. Its recognized antigen is unknown. Base qualities were left out, and no much larger clone turns up one base away. The label giving this sample's treatment or condition can be read as: live attenuated yellow fever vaccine strain. At every blood-draw timepoint, two biological replicates of bulk PBMCs were collected. PBMCs were isolated from peripheral blood using a standard Ficoll-Paque protocol. TriZol was used to extract RNA from bulk PBMCs, from CD4 and CD8 fractions, and from dextramer-positive and dextramer-negative fractions. The data stem from a study of T cells after yellow fever vaccination (dated by TCRdb to the late 2010s). In terms of the full investigation: The SMART-Seq v4 Ultra Low Input RNA kit was used to prepare libraries from fractions with low cell numbers. To follow T-cell clones before and after primary and booster YFV17D yellow fever vaccination, bulk TCR alpha and beta repertoires were sequenced over time. Two healthy male donors, one aged 18 to 30 and one aged 30 to 39 years, were included in the cohort. Blood was collected at multiple timepoints before and after primary and secondary immunization, and bulk PBMC replicates and cell subsets were isolated.

TCR cDNA was made using 5'RACE template switching, a step that added a universal primer site and unique molecular identifiers. Priming for cDNA synthesis came from both the TCR alpha and TCR beta constant segments. Two PCR steps were used to amplify libraries, with sample barcodes and sequencing adapters being added in the second step. Sequencing of libraries was performed on Illumina HiSeq 2500 (2x100 bp) or NovaSeq (2x150 bp). On the study's bioinformatics: MIGEC handled demultiplexing of reads and collapsing into UMI consensus sequences, while MiXCR performed V(D)J alignment. Using edgeR on replicate PBMC samples, clonotypes were called vaccine-responding if FDR was below 0.01 and the log2 fold change was above 5 up to day 15. Each bulk clonotype was labeled CD4 or CD8 based on which sequenced repertoire, CD4 or CD8, contained the clonotype at higher abundance. In-frame beta chains were kept once TCRdb had trimmed the public reads at Q25 with fastp and called clones with MiXCR. Each record represents a unique CDR3 protein, reported with the most common genes and DNA among its rows. The V and J calls here are based on TCRdb, not the publication. The sample profile shows fewer than 350,000 distinct CDR3 sequences; 8.7% of them were found once. Clones ranked in the top ten supply more than 15% of the sample.

The CDR1 and CDR2 encoded by the germline V gene are LGHNA and YSLEER. Germline trimming amounts to 3 bases on V and 6 bases on J, with 11 as the count of junction bases outside the gene matches. From the cysteine through the phenylalanine, the CDR3 covers 17 amino acids. Only the CDR3 portion is preserved as DNA: 51 bases, with reading frame beginning at the first base. General study outcomes and caveats: The secondary T-cell response was found to be weaker but faster than the primary response, with a peak reached on day 5 rather than on day 15. Because only a couple of donors were included in the study, the extent to which the findings can be generalized is limited. A small fraction of clonotypes appeared in both the CD4 and CD8 compartments, likely as a result of convergent recombination. FACS-sorted repertoires could contain abundant contaminating clonotypes from the bulk population, so computational filtering was required. After the booster, most of the clones that had expanded following primary vaccination were detected again (almost 98% of CD4 and around nine tenths of CD8), which suggests that memory was broadly maintained.

The TCR sequence derives from a man aged 18 to 29 who received the YFV17D yellow fever vaccine. The material sequenced was PBMCs, taken on the day of the first yellow fever vaccination. The chain was built from TRBV4-3 and TRBJ1-2; the junction holds 12 bases that match TRBD1. The CDR3 reads as follows: CASSQLRGTGGDHGYTF. The DNA is as follows: TGCGCCAGCAGCCAGCTAAGGGGGACAGGGGGCGACCATGGCTACACCTTC.